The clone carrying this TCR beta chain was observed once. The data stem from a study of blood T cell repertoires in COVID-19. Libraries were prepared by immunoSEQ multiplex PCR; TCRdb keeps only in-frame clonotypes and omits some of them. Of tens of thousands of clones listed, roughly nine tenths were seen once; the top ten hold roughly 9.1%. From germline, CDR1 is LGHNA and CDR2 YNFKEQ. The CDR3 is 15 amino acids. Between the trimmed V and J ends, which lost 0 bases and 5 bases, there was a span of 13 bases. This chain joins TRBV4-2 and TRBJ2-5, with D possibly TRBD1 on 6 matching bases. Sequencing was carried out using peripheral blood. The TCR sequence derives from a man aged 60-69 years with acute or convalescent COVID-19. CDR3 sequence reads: CASSQEWGQQETQYF. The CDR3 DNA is TGTGCCAGCAGCCAAGAGTGGGGGCAGCAGGAGACCCAGTACTTC.